This T cell receptor beta chain was sequenced in a study of T cells in Graves' hyperthyroidism and ophthalmopathy. Whole-study results and caveats: Also found in blood were most expanded thyroid clonotypes above 0.001.

The V gene's germline CDR1 is MDHEN and CDR2 SYDVKM. The CDR3 has 14 residues. Unmatched junction bases numbered 10, after V lost 7 bases and J lost 7 bases. This clonotype was picked up a small number of times. Antigen unknown. The investigators amplified TCR beta CDR3 regions from RNA transcripts. Carried out on the TCR CDR3, a first-round RT-PCR used the HTBI primer set. From the multiplex PCR reads, TCRdb called clonotypes with MiXCR, one entry per CDR3 protein. In the table there are 400,000 or so distinct CDR3 sequences, around 15% of which are singletons. A patient was excluded if there was uncontrolled infection, other autoimmune disease, pregnancy or lactation. Each diagnosis was grounded in clinical symptoms, serum thyroxine and TRAb, thyroid ultrasound, and orbital computed tomography. The authors obtained PBMCs from about 9 ml of fresh peripheral blood.

The sequence came from a man aged 50 to 59 with Graves' ophthalmopathy. The chain employs TRBV28 and TRBJ1-5, with 7 positions matching TRBD1. Sequencing was performed on blood. CDR3: CASTRLRGGQPQHF. The CDR3 nucleotides are TGTGCCAGCACCCGACTCAGGGGGGGCCAGCCCCAGCATTTT.